This TCR beta chain comes out of a study of cytomegalovirus exposure and HLA in healthy donors. Study results and limitations: Researchers had no immune exposure information except CMV serostatus available. An ancestry cluster, one associated with Asian ancestry, reportedly showed fewer N-insertions than the 666-donor mean in a later analysis.

The PCR employed 60 Vbeta primers together with 13 Jbeta primers. The repertoire was sequenced with immunoSEQ multiplex PCR; TCRdb's copy has only in-frame clones and lacks some. The sample has around 110,000 clones, 82% seen once. The CDR3 has 15 amino acids. V lost 2 bases, J lost 11 bases, and 18 bases lay in between. From germline, CDR1 is MGHDK and CDR2 SYGVNS. Comment on this clone: Antigen unknown.

The source of this sequence is a man aged 25-45 years in good health and CMV-seropositive. Sequencing input: PBMCs. The chain has TRBV25-1 and TRBJ2-2, with D possibly matching TRBD2 (6 bases). In DNA form, the CDR3 reads TGTGCCAGCAGTGAAATGGGGGGTCAAAGTATTGAGCTGTTTTTT. This encodes CASSEMGGQSIELFF.